What follows describes a single TCR beta chain. The clone's antigen remains unknown. Base-call qualities are not available, and no considerably larger clone is one nucleotide away. The germline V gene encodes CDR1 SEHNR and CDR2 FQNEAQ (reference sequence). Inclusive of the bounding cysteine and phenylalanine, the CDR3 is 16 residues long. The DNA shown is the 48-base CDR3, in frame from base 1. For this chain, trimming is 5 bases at the V end and 0 bases at the J end, and the number of junction bases without a gene match is 8. Preparation of the library involved the immunoSEQ multiplex PCR assay. The multiplex PCR relied on a mix of 60 forward primers for TCR Vbeta segments and 13 reverse primers for TCR Jbeta segments. Amplification of the CDR3 region of rearranged TCR beta genes was performed with a multiplex PCR assay on genomic DNA. The amplified TCR beta libraries were sequenced on the Illumina HiSeq System as 87-base-pair reads. The source study handled its data this way. A later analysis counted about 82 million unique TCR beta chains across the 650 to 800 repertoires, and 10 million to 12 million of these chains were shared by at least two donors. To remove PCR and sequencing errors, raw reads were error-corrected and collapsed into unique sequences using a nearest-neighbor algorithm that merged closely related sequences. To assign V, D and J gene segments, CDR3 sequences were aligned to IMGT reference sequences. For a sequence to be retained, at least a six-nucleotide match to both a V gene segment and a J gene segment was required. A rearrangement was called productive if the CDR3 had no stop codons and remained in frame with V and J, and every other rearrangement was called non-productive. Following IMGT convention, CDR3 was defined as the stretch from the second conserved V-encoded cysteine to the conserved J-encoded phenylalanine. The earlier analysis of 587 of the donors excluded any sequence lacking an unambiguous match to a single V gene segment. In an earlier analysis of some 590 of the donors, a V segment was called functional when productive rearrangements were above 56.7%, and segregating when the standard deviation between donors exceeded 5%. A statistical classification framework was built for diagnosing cytomegalovirus status from the catalog of TCR beta chain sequences. V and J gene assignment, in a later analysis, came from comparing TCR nucleotide sequences with IMGT/GENE-DB human TR gene sequences. In a later analysis, CDR3 sequences and most-parsimonious VDJ recombination scenarios were assigned using the TCRdist pipeline. In a later analysis, each TCR beta chain was defined by its CDR3 amino acid sequence together with its V-gene family, and reads without a unique V-gene family were excluded. A later analysis removed 592 highly shared, low-generation-probability nucleotide sequences to deal with suspected cross-contamination and a sequencing artifact. In a later analysis, a clonal expansion index for each public chain was calculated from normalized within-repertoire ranks of inferred template counts. A later analysis computed generation probabilities with a VDJ recombination model fitted to out-of-frame rearrangements, and checked the results against IGoR. Hypergeometric tests were used in a later analysis to score TCR-TCR, TCR-HLA and TCR-CMV co-occurrence, with a repertoire-size bias correction applied to the TCR pairs. In a later analysis, false discovery rates were estimated by permuting HLA or CMV assignments 20 times. In a later analysis, co-occurring TCRs were grouped using DBSCAN, and TCRdist sequence similarity was added for clustering within HLA-allele-positive subsets. Repertoires with fewer than 30,000 or more than 120,000 public chains, plus five repertoires with anomalous nucleotide sharing, were excluded from co-occurrence clustering. TCRdb stores this immuneACCESS table with in-frame sequences only. Part of the clones is absent; in the studies checked, under half of the shortfall reflects unresolved V genes, and no reason is known for the rest. The V and J calls and the clone size are those of that table, but D and trimming were determined from the DNA. This sample holds fewer than 150,000 clones; about 78% were observed only once. Of the sample, 8.2% is held by the ten largest clones.

This sample stems from a study of cytomegalovirus exposure and HLA in healthy donors (dated by TCRdb to about 2017). Concerning the study at large: In an earlier analysis of about 560 of the donors, approximately 260 Gb of sequence data and just under 120 million unique TCR beta sequences from roughly 200 million T cells were reported. High-throughput TCR immunosequencing, statistical association of individual TCRs with disease status, and machine learning were combined to predict cytomegalovirus infection status. Every repertoire in the discovery cohort had been generated on one and the same sequencing platform. The study aimed to test whether cataloging public T cell receptors could reveal signatures of past pathogen exposure. Typing coverage varied by locus: roughly 629-640 donors for A, B, C, DRB1 and DQB1; roughly 560 for DQA1; some 610 for DPA1; around 490 for DPB1. In a later analysis, previously published TCR beta repertoires from about 640 donors were re-analyzed and high-resolution HLA genotyping was added so that TCR occurrence patterns could be studied. Donor age, sex, ethnicity and CMV serostatus were compiled alongside the repertoire data. About five DR-DQ haplotypes were treated as single units for association and clustering because of strong linkage in the cohort. An early release that covered about 640 HLA-typed donors contained around 300 gigabases of sequencing data and tens of millions of unique TCR sequences. In a later genetic analysis, genome-wide SNP genotypes for 398 of the 666 donors were used, and that subset was treated as a discovery cohort. Of the 398 genotyped donors, roughly 80% fell in the genetic ancestry cluster associated with self-reported Caucasian donors. Among 350 to 400 genotyped donors of the cohort, an average of around 240,000 unique TCR beta nucleotide sequences were sequenced per donor, roughly a sixth of them non-productive. Class I and class II HLA loci were covered by the typing at four-digit resolution. The later analysis used no new phenotypic data to find candidate immune exposures, relying instead on TCR beta sequences and their occurrence across donors. To decide whether each TCR beta V gene segment behaved as functional or pseudogenic, an earlier analysis of several hundred of the donors relied on high-throughput TCR beta sequencing. Using immunosequencing, the study profiled T cell repertoires from about 610 subjects and related those repertoires to cytomegalovirus serostatus. A separate validation cohort of roughly 110 different subjects was used in addition to the approximately 640-subject first cohort. The full study reports these points: Because the 87-base-pair reads could not distinguish some IMGT-functional V segments, including TRBV6-2 and TRBV6-3, those segments were excluded. When HLA alleles, especially DR and DQ, strongly co-occurred, TCR associations were difficult to assign to individual alleles. Compared with the approximately 670-donor mean, donors in an Asian-associated ancestry cluster had fewer N-insertions in productive TCRs, according to a later genetic analysis. In the study, about 150 TCR beta chains were listed as associated with cytomegalovirus. The cohort was sequenced for TCR beta chains only, and without alpha or paired-chain data the features that could be detected were limited. A few of the identified cytomegalovirus-associated TCR beta chains were confirmed in vitro to be specific for cytomegalovirus antigens. The authors suggested that the approach could potentially be generalized to other disease states and immunological phenotypes. A cluster of highly shared sequence variants was judged likely to be a technical artifact of the sequencing pipeline. In a later analysis, the rate of TCR association differed among HLA loci, with DRB1 alleles having the most associated TCRs and HLA-C alleles having the fewest. Broadly in line with IMGT annotations, most TCR beta V segments showed up in productive rearrangements about 87% or about 30% of the time in an earlier analysis of several hundred of the donors. Immune exposure information for the cohort was limited to CMV serostatus. In a later genetic analysis, a missense DCLRE1C variant was associated with V-gene and J-gene trimming of TCR beta chains, and the association was replicated in an independent cohort. Sequencing depth was assumed to be roughly uniform across donors in the presence/absence analyses, though that assumption may not hold. Across donors, most TCR sequences were observed very rarely, whereas some public TCRs were present in many individuals. Roughly 15 rarely observed V segments, including chromosome 9 orphons, were excluded from the earlier analysis of approximately 500 of the donors because counts were too low. Because HLA typing was unavailable for some donors at each locus, only the typed subset was used in association tests. At a false discovery rate of 0.05, a later analysis linked 15,000 to 20,000 TCR beta sequences to specific HLA alleles. A later analysis found that most CMV-associated TCR beta chains appeared HLA-restricted, with HLA associations seemingly driven largely by CMV exposure. Cytomegalovirus status was reported to be diagnosed by the classifier with high specificity and sensitivity in both the original and validation cohorts. In a later analysis, HLA-associated TCR beta chains showed more clonal expansion and lower generation probabilities than non-associated chains that were equally common. A further reported finding was that TCR beta sequences accurately predicted the HLA-A and HLA-B alleles for most subjects in the first cohort. Correlated functional status among segregating V segments might be attributable to linkage disequilibrium, but an unknown experimental factor could not be ruled out. A later analysis reported that several top co-occurrence clusters appeared linked to parvovirus B19, influenza, CMV and Epstein-Barr virus.

In total, over 600 healthy bone marrow donors made up the cohort. At the time of sampling, all cohort members were nominally healthy, though unrecorded immune exposures were likely present. The donor tested CMV seropositive, placing the donor among the approximately 290 seropositive members of the cohort. A peripheral blood sample was provided by each donor, and peripheral blood mononuclear cells were used for TCR beta sequencing. The Qiagen DNeasy Blood Extraction Kit was used to extract genomic DNA from the blood cell samples. The chain employs TRBV7-9 and TRBJ2-3; 7 of the junction bases match TRBD1. This TCR came from a woman between 40 and 55 years old in good health and CMV-seropositive. Input material: PBMCs. CDR3 loop: CASSLGAGGSTDTQYF. Read as DNA, the sequence is TGTGCCAGCAGCCTCGGGGCAGGGGGTAGCACAGATACGCAGTATTTT.